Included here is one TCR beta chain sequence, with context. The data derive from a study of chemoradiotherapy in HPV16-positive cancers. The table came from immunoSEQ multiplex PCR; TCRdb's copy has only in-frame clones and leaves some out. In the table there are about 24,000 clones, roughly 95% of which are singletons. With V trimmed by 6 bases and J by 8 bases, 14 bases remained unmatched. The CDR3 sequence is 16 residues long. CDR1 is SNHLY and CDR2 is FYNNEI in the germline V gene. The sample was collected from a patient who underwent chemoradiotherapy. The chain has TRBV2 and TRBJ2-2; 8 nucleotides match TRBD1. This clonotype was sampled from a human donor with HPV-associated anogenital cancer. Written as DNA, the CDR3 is TGTGCCAGCAGAAAATCGGACAGGGAGGAGAAGGGGGAGCTGTTTTTT. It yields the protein CASRKSDREEKGELFF.